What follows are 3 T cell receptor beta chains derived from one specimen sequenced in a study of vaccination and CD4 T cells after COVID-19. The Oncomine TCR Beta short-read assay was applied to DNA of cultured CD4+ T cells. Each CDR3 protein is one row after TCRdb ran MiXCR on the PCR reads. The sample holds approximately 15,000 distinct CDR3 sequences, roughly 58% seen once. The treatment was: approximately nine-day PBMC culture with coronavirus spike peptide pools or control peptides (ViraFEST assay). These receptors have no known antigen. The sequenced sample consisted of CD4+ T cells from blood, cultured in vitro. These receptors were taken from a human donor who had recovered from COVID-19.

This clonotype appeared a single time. The CDR3 here is CASSYAGSGNSPLHF. For the CDR3, the DNA is TGTGCCAGCAGTTACGCAGGGTCGGGTAATTCACCCCTCCACTTT. This chain uses TRBV6-5 with TRBJ1-6; D may be TRBD1 (5 bases). In germline, CDR1 is MNHEY, CDR2 SVGAGI. The V end lost 2 bases, the J end lost 6 bases, and 11 bases lay between the germline ends. The CDR3 has 15 amino acids.

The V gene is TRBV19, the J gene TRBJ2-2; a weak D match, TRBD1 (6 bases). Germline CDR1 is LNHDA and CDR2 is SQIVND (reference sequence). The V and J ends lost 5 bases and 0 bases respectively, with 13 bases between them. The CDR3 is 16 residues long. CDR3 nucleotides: TGTGCCAGTAGTTTGAAGACAGGACCGAACACCGGGGAGCTGTTTTTT. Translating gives CASSLKTGPNTGELFF.

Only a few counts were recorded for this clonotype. For the CDR3, the DNA is TGCAGTGCTAGAACAGGGGGCGAGTATGGCTACACCTTC. Amino acid sequence: CSARTGGEYGYTF. This chain joins TRBV20-1 and TRBJ1-2, with TRBD1 matching over 9 bases. CDR3 length: 13 amino acids. Unmatched junction bases numbered 3, after V lost 2 bases and J lost 5 bases. The germline V gene encodes CDR1 DFQATT and CDR2 SNEGSKA (reference sequence).